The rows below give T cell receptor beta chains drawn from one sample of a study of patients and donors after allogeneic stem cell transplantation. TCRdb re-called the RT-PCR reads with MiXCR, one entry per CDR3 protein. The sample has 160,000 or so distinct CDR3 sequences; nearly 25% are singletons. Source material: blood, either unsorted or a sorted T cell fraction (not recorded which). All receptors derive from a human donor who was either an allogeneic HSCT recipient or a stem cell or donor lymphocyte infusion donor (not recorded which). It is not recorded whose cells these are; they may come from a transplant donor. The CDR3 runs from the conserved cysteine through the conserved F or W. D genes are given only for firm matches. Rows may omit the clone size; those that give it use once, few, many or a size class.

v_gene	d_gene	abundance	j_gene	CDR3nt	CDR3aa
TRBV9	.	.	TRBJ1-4	TGTGCCAGCAGCGTAGATGATACTAATGAAAAACTGTTTTTT	CASSVDDTNEKLFF
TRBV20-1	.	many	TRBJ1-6	TGCAGTGCCCGAGTGGTAGGGGATTCACCCCTCCACTTT	CSARVVGDSPLHF
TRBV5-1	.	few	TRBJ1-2	TGCGCCAGCAGCTTAGCAAATAACTATGGCTACACCTTC	CASSLANNYGYTF
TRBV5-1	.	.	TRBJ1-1	TGCGCCAGCAGCCCGTGGGAGTACACTGAAGCTTTCTTT	CASSPWEYTEAFF
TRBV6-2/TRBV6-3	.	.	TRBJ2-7	TGTGCCAGCAGTTACTTCTGGGTGAACGAGCAGTACTTC	CASSYFWVNEQYF
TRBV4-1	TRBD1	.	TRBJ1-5	TGCGCCAGCAGCCAAGAGGAACAGGGGAATAATCAGCCCCAGCATTTT	CASSQEEQGNNQPQHF
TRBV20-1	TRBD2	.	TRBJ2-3	TGCAGTGCTAGGCGGGAGGGCACAGATACGCAGTATTTT	CSARREGTDTQYF
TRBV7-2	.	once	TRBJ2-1	TGTGCCAGCAGCAAAGGGGGGAAAGACAGTGAGCAGTTCTTC	CASSKGGKDSEQFF
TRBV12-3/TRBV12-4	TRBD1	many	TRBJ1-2	TGTGCCAGCAGCCCGGGACAGGGGATCCGATACTATGGCTACACCTTC	CASSPGQGIRYYGYTF
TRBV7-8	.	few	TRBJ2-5	TGTGCCAGCAGCTTAGGCGATCCTACGACCCAGTACTTC	CASSLGDPTTQYF
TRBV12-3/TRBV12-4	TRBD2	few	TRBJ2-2	TGTGCCAGCAGCACTAGCGTCACCGGGGAGCTGTTTTTT	CASSTSVTGELFF
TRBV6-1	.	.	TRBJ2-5	TGTGCCAGCAGTGAAGGGGTCTGGGCTTCTCCCACAGAGACCCAGTACTTC	CASSEGVWASPTETQYF
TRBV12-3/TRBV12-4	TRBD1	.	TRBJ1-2	TGTGCCAGCAGCCCGGGACAGGATGGCTACACCTTC	CASSPGQDGYTF
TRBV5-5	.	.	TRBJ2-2	TGTGCCAGCAGCTCCCAACAGGTAGCCGCCGGGGAGCTGTTTTTT	CASSSQQVAAGELFF
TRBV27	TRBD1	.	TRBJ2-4	TGTGCCAGTCAACAGGGGGTCAAAAACATTCAGTACTTC	CASQQGVKNIQYF
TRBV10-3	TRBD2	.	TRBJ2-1	TGTGCCATCAGTGAGGGACTAGCCCTATACAATGAGCAGTTCTTC	CAISEGLALYNEQFF
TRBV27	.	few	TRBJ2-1	TGTGCCAGCAGTTTATCGCAAACCAATGAGCAGTTCTTC	CASSLSQTNEQFF
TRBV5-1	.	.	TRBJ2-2	TGCGCCAGCAGTTTCGCCCGGTTCCGGGTCCCCGGCAGCGGGGAGCTGTTTTTT	CASSFARFRVPGSGELFF
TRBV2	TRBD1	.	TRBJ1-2	TGTGCCAGCAAGGGACAGGGGGCCAACTATGGCTACACCTTC	CASKGQGANYGYTF
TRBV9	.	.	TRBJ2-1	TGTGCCAGCAGCGCTCGGGATGAGCAGTTCTTC	CASSARDEQFF
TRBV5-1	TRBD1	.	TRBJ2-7	TGCGCCAGCCAGACCTCTCCGGACAGGGACTCCTACGAGCAGTACTTC	CASQTSPDRDSYEQYF
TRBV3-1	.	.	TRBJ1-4	TGTGCCAGCAGCCAAGTCGGTGGGGGTAATGAAAAACTGTTTTTT	CASSQVGGGNEKLFF
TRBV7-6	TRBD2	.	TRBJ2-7	TGTGCCAGCAGCTCCACCAGGTCTAGCGGGTTTTACGAGCAGTACTTC	CASSSTRSSGFYEQYF
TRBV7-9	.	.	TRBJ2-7	TGTGCCAGCAGCTTTGGGTGGGTCAGACCCTACGAGCAGTACTTC	CASSFGWVRPYEQYF
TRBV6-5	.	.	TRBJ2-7	TGTGCCAGCAGTTACTCGAGTGGCGTAAGCTCCTACGAGCAGTACTTC	CASSYSSGVSSYEQYF
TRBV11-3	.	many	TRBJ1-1	TGTGCCAGCAGCTTAGCGGAGGACACTGAAGCTTTCTTT	CASSLAEDTEAFF
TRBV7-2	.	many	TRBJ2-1	TGTGCCAGCAGCTTAGCGGGAGAGAGCAATGAGCAGTTCTTC	CASSLAGESNEQFF
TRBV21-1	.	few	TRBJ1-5	TGTGCCAGCAGTTTATGGGGCTACTATAGCAATCAGCCCCAGCATTTT	CASSLWGYYSNQPQHF
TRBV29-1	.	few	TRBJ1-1	TGCAGCGTTGTGGTGCAGGGTTTGAACACTGAAGCTTTCTTT	CSVVVQGLNTEAFF
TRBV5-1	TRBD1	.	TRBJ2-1	TGCGCCAGCAGCCCAATCCGGGACAGGGTACTCTATGAGCAGTTCTTC	CASSPIRDRVLYEQFF
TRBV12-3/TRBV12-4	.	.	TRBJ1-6	TGTGCCAGCAGTCCGACCTTGCCACCCCTCCACTTT	CASSPTLPPLHF
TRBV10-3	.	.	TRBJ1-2	TGTGCCATTGCCGGGACCCAAACCCCATACTATGGCTACACCTTC	CAIAGTQTPYYGYTF
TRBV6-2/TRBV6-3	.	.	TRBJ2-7	TGTGCCAGCAGTTACCCCTTCCTGCGCGAGCAGTACTTC	CASSYPFLREQYF
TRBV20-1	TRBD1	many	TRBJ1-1	TGCAGCGCTACAGGGGGTGAAACTGAAGCTTTCTTT	CSATGGETEAFF
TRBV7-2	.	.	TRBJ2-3	TGTGCCAGCAGCTTAGATCCAGCCTCAGATACGCAGTATTTT	CASSLDPASDTQYF
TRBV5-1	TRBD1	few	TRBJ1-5	TGCGCCAGCAGTACAGGGGAATGGGGTCAGCCCCAGCATTTT	CASSTGEWGQPQHF
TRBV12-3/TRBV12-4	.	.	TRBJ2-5	TGTGCCAGCAGTTTCACGACTCCTTGGGGAGAGACCCAGTACTTC	CASSFTTPWGETQYF
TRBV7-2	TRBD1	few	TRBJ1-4	TGTGCCAGCAGTCCCATTCGGGGGACAGGGAAACTGTTTTTT	CASSPIRGTGKLFF
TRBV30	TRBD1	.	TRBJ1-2	TGTGCCTGGAGTACCCAGGGGGTGAGCTATGGCTACACCTTC	CAWSTQGVSYGYTF
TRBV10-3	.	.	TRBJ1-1	TGTGCCATCAGTGTGTCCAACATGAACACTGAAGCTTTCTTT	CAISVSNMNTEAFF
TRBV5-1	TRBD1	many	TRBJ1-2	TGCGCCAGCAGCTCGGAGGGACAGGGCGTTTCTGGCTACACCTTC	CASSSEGQGVSGYTF
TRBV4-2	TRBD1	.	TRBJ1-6	TGTGCCAGCAGCAAGGACAGGATGAATTCACCCCTCCACTTT	CASSKDRMNSPLHF